Listed below are T cell receptor beta chains from one sample, sequenced in a study of graft-versus-host responses after intestinal transplantation. No antigen has been identified for these receptors. Profiling relied on immunoSEQ multiplex PCR, and the TCRdb table lists in-frame clones only, not all of them. The profile shows about 85,000 clones, 80% to 95% of them singletons. The input for sequencing was unstimulated CD8+ T cells sorted from spleen or lymph node cells, taken before transplant. All receptors derive from a human donor who was the organ donor for an intestinal transplant. Each CDR3 is given with its conserved first and last residue. Fields, in order: J gene, clone size, V gene, D gene, CDR3 protein, CDR3 DNA. The D gene is left open where the match is weak. Clone size is given for some rows only: seen once, a few or many times, or a class if the clone is expanded.

>TRBJ2-7|-|TRBV11-2|-
CASSLEGLGLLYEQYF
TGTGCCAGCAGCTTAGAGGGGCTGGGGCTCCTGTACGAGCAGTACTTC
>TRBJ2-7|few|TRBV5-5|-
CASSPDDTSYEQYF
TGTGCCAGCAGCCCGGATGACACCTCCTACGAGCAGTACTTC
>TRBJ2-5|-|TRBV4-1|TRBD2
CASSPRPTSGGNPIIQETQYF
TGCGCCAGCAGCCCCCGACCGACTAGCGGGGGGAATCCGATCATACAAGAGACCCAGTACTTC
>TRBJ2-1|-|TRBV2|-
CASSDGRLSYNEQFF
TGTGCCAGCAGTGATGGGAGGTTGTCCTACAATGAGCAGTTCTTC
>TRBJ2-3|once|TRBV18|-
CASSPPTAADTQYF
TGTGCCAGCTCACCACCGACAGCGGCAGATACGCAGTATTTT
>TRBJ2-2|-|TRBV5-4|-
CASSLGGFGELFF
TGTGCCAGCAGCTTGGGCGGTTTCGGGGAGCTGTTTTTT
>TRBJ2-7|-|TRBV19|TRBD1
CASSIAQYKTGSGYEQYF
TGTGCCAGTAGTATAGCCCAATATAAGACAGGGAGTGGATACGAGCAGTACTTC
>TRBJ2-7|-|TRBV6-1|TRBD1
CASRDTVGQGHEQYF
TGTGCCAGCAGGGACACCGTGGGACAGGGCCACGAGCAGTACTTC
>TRBJ1-5|-|TRBV7-2|-
CASSLGYSNQPQHF
TGTGCCAGCAGCTTAGGGTATAGCAATCAGCCCCAGCATTTT
>TRBJ2-1|-|TRBV4-1|-
CASSQVNNEQFF
TGCGCCAGCAGCCAAGTCAACAATGAGCAGTTCTTC
>TRBJ2-5|-|TRBV27|-
CASSSGGEEIQYF
TGTGCCAGCAGTTCAGGCGGGGAGGAGATCCAGTACTTC
>TRBJ1-2|-|TRBV15|TRBD1
CATSITRGSISDGYTF
TGTGCCACCAGCATCACCAGGGGGTCTATCTCCGACGGCTACACCTTC
>TRBJ1-1|-|TRBV5-1|-
CASSSEDSLGAFF
TGCGCCAGCAGCTCGGAGGACAGTTTGGGAGCTTTCTTT
>TRBJ2-2|-|TRBV6-1|TRBD2
CASSGRLAGGHTNTGELFF
TGTGCCAGCAGTGGAAGACTAGCGGGGGGGCATACGAACACCGGGGAGCTGTTTTTT
>TRBJ1-6|-|TRBV28|-
CASSSPRWGGALPLVISPLHF
TGTGCCAGCAGCTCCCCCCGTTGGGGAGGGGCGCTTCCACTCGTGATTTCACCCCTCCACTTT
>TRBJ1-1|-|TRBV9|-
CASSGSGATEAFF
TGTGCCAGCAGCGGATCAGGGGCGACTGAAGCTTTCTTT
>TRBJ2-7|-|TRBV7-9|TRBD2
CASSFWTSDPWKQYF
TGTGCCAGCAGCTTTTGGACTAGCGATCCCTGGAAGCAGTACTTC
>TRBJ1-2|-|TRBV5-1|-
CASSLAGGGEGYTF
TGCGCCAGCAGCTTGGCCGGAGGGGGTGAAGGCTACACCTTC
>TRBJ2-3|-|TRBV4-1|TRBD2
CASSQRLAGFADTQYF
TGCGCCAGCAGCCAAAGACTAGCGGGTTTCGCAGATACGCAGTATTTT
>TRBJ1-1|once|TRBV5-1|-
CASSYDGLGAFF
TGCGCCAGCAGCTACGACGGGCTTGGGGCTTTCTTT
>TRBJ1-1|-|TRBV4-1|-
CASSQDSSQSPEAFF
TGCGCCAGCAGCCAAGATAGTAGTCAGTCCCCTGAAGCTTTCTTT
>TRBJ2-2|-|TRBV5-6|-
CASSLLSNTGELFF
TGTGCCAGCAGCTTACTTTCGAACACCGGGGAGCTGTTTTTT
>TRBJ2-7|-|TRBV5-1|TRBD1
CASSLGQGRNEQYF
TGCGCCAGCAGCCTAGGACAGGGTCGAAACGAGCAGTACTTC
>TRBJ2-2|-|TRBV10-3|-
CAISEATHLAGTGELFF
TGTGCCATCAGTGAGGCCACACATCTAGCTGGCACCGGGGAGCTGTTTTTT
>TRBJ2-7|-|TRBV7-3|-
CASSLAESGKAEQYF
TGTGCCAGCAGCTTAGCGGAGTCAGGAAAGGCCGAGCAGTACTTC
>TRBJ1-5|-|TRBV6-5|-
CASSYKRTARQPQHF
TGTGCCAGCAGTTACAAGCGGACAGCCCGGCAGCCCCAGCATTTT
>TRBJ1-5|-|TRBV21-1|-
CASSKERTVNQPQHF
TGTGCCAGCAGCAAAGAACGGACAGTAAATCAGCCCCAGCATTTT
>TRBJ2-1|-|TRBV6-4|-
CASSSSSYNEQFF
TGTGCCAGCAGTAGCAGCTCCTACAATGAGCAGTTCTTC
>TRBJ2-3|-|TRBV5-5|-
CASSLVYTWGTDTQYF
TGTGCCAGCAGCTTGGTCTATACGTGGGGCACAGATACGCAGTATTTT
>TRBJ2-6|-|TRBV7-3|-
CASSLLAGSNSGANVLTF
TGTGCCAGCAGCTTACTAGCCGGGAGCAACTCTGGGGCCAACGTCCTGACTTTC
>TRBJ2-1|-|TRBV7-2|-
CASSAAMASSHIYNEQFF
TGTGCCAGCAGCGCAGCCATGGCTAGCTCCCACATTTACAATGAGCAGTTCTTC
>TRBJ2-7|-|TRBV5-5|-
CASSVHSGELSYEQYF
TGTGCCAGCAGCGTCCATAGCGGTGAACTTTCCTACGAGCAGTACTTC
>TRBJ1-5|-|TRBV19|TRBD1
CASRSWTGNQPQHF
TGTGCCAGTAGATCGTGGACAGGTAATCAGCCCCAGCATTTT
>TRBJ1-6|-|TRBV5-1|-
CASSLGTDNSPLHF
TGCGCCAGCAGCTTGGGGACAGATAATTCACCCCTCCACTTT
>TRBJ2-1|-|TRBV6-6|-
CAIPSYNEQFF
TGTGCCATCCCCTCCTACAATGAGCAGTTCTTC
>TRBJ1-1|-|TRBV10-3|-
CAAKLGSNTEAFF
TGTGCCGCGAAGCTTGGATCAAACACTGAAGCTTTCTTT
>TRBJ1-6|-|TRBV19|-
CASRKDSLRGSPLHF
TGTGCCAGTAGGAAGGACTCCCTTCGAGGATCACCCCTCCACTTT
>TRBJ2-7|-|TRBV11-2|-
CASSLLQGNMGGEQYF
TGTGCCAGCAGCTTACTTCAGGGAAATATGGGTGGCGAGCAGTACTTC
>TRBJ2-7|-|TRBV2|-
CASLGLSEQYF
TGTGCCAGCTTGGGACTCTCCGAGCAGTACTTC
>TRBJ2-5|-|TRBV5-1|-
CASSLSETQYF
TGCGCCAGCAGCTTGTCCGAGACCCAGTACTTC
>TRBJ1-2|-|TRBV6-1|-
CASSEATVRYGYTF
TGTGCCAGCAGTGAAGCGACCGTAAGGTATGGCTACACCTTC
>TRBJ2-7|-|TRBV6-5|TRBD1
CASSGQGPYEQYF
TGTGCCAGCAGCGGACAGGGGCCCTACGAGCAGTACTTC